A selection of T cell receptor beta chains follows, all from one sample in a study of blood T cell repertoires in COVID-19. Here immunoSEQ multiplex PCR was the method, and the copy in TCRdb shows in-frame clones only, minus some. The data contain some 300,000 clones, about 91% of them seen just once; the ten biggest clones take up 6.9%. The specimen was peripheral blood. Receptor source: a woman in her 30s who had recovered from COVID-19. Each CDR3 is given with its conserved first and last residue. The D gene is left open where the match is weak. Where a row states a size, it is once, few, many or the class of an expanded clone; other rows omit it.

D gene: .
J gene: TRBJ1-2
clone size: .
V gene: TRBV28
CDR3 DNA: TGTGCCAGCAGTTTCGCACGGGAGAACTATGGCTACACCTTC
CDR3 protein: CASSFARENYGYTF

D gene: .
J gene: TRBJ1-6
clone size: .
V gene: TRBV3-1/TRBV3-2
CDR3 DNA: TGTGCCAGCAGCCAAGGGGGCCGCAATTCACCCCTCCACTTT
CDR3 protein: CASSQGGRNSPLHF

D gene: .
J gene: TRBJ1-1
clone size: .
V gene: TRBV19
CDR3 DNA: TGTGCCAGTAAACTAGGGGGGGGACACCGGAACACTGAAGCTTTCTTT
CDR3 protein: CASKLGGGHRNTEAFF

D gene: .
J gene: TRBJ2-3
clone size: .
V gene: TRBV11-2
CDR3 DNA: TGTGCCAGCAGCTCAGGATCACCCGGGGCAGATACGCAGTATTTT
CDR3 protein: CASSSGSPGADTQYF

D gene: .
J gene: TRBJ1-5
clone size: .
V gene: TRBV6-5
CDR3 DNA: TGTGCCAGCAGCTCAGACAGAAATCAGCCCCAGCATTTT
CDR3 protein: CASSSDRNQPQHF

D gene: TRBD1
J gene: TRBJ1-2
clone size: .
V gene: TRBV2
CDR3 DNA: TGTGCCAGCACCCTACAGGGGGCTAATGGCTACACCTTC
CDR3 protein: CASTLQGANGYTF

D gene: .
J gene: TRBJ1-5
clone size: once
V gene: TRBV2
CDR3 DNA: TGTGCCAGCACCCGGGACTTCAATCAGCCCCAGCATTTT
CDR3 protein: CASTRDFNQPQHF

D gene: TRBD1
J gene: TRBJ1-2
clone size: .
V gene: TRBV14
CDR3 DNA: TGTGCCAGCAGCCAAGATCGCGGACAGGGTCGGGGCTACACCTTC
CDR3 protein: CASSQDRGQGRGYTF

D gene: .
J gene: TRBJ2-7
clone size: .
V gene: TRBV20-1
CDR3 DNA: TGCAGTGCCGCGGGACCTTACGAGCAGTACTTC
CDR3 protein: CSAAGPYEQYF

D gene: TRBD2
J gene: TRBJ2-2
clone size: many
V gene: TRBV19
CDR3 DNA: TGTGCCAGTTCCCTCGGGGGGGACACCGGGGAGCTGTTTTTT
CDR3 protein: CASSLGGDTGELFF

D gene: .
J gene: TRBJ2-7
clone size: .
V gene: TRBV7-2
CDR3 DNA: TGTGCCAGCAGCCCACCGGGGGTACCCTACGAGCAGTACTTC
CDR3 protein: CASSPPGVPYEQYF

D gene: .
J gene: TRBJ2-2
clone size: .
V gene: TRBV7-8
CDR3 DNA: TGTGCCAGCAGCTTAGCGGGGCCCACCGGGGAGCTGTTTTTT
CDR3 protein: CASSLAGPTGELFF

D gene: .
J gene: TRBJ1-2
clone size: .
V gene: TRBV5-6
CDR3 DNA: TGTGCCAGCAGCTTGGGGGCAGGGTCCAACTATGGCTACACCTTC
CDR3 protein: CASSLGAGSNYGYTF

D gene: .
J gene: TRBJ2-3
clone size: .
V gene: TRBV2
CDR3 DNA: TGTGCCAGCAGTTTCGGAACAGCCTCTGCAGATACGCAGTATTTT
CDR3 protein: CASSFGTASADTQYF

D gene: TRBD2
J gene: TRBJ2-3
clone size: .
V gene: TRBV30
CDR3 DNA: TGTGCCTGGACCCGGAGCGGGGGGGCCACAGATACGCAGTATTTT
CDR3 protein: CAWTRSGGATDTQYF

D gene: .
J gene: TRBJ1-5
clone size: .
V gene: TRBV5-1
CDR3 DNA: TGCGCCAGCAGCTTGGCCGAGGGTACGTCCCAGCATTTT
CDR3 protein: CASSLAEGTSQHF

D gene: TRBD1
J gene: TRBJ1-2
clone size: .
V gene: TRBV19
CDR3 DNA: TGTGCCAGTTCACCGGGACAGGGGTATGGCTACACCTTC
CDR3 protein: CASSPGQGYGYTF

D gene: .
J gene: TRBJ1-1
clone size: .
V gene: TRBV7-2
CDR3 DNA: TGTGCCAGCACCAGGACAGAAAGGATGAACACTGAAGCTTTCTTT
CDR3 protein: CASTRTERMNTEAFF

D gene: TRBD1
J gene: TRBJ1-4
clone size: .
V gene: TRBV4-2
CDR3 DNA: TGTGCCAGCAGCCTTGGACAGGGTGATGAAAAACTGTTTTTT
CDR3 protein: CASSLGQGDEKLFF

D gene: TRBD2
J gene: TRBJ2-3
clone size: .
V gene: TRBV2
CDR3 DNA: TGTGGTAGCGGGGGGTCCTCCCCGGATACGCAGTATTTT
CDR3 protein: CGSGGSSPDTQYF

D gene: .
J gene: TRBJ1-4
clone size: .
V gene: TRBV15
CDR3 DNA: TGTGCCACCAGCAGAGGACAGTCGAATGAAAAACTGTTTTTT
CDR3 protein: CATSRGQSNEKLFF

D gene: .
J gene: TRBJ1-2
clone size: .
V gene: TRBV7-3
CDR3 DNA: TGTGCCAGCAGCTTAACGGAGAACTATGGCTACACCTTC
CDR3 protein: CASSLTENYGYTF

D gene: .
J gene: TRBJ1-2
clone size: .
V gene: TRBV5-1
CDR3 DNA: TGCGCCAGCAGCTTGGGTCCGCGTCTGGCTGGGGGCGATGGCTACACCTTC
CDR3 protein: CASSLGPRLAGGDGYTF

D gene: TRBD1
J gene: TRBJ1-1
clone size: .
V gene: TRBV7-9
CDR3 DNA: TGTGCCAGCAGCTCCCCAGGGGGCAACACTGAAGCTTTCTTT
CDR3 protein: CASSSPGGNTEAFF

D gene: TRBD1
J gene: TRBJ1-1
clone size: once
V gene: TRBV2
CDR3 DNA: TGTGCCAGCAGTGGACAGGGCTGGAACACTGAAGCTTTCTTT
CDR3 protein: CASSGQGWNTEAFF

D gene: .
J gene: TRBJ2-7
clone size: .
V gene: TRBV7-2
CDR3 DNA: TGTGCCAGCAGCATCGGGACATTTTACGAGCAGTACTTC
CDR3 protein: CASSIGTFYEQYF

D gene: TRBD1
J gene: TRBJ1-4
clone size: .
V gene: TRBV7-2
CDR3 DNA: TGTGCCAGCAGCTTAGTAATGGCCAGGGGGGCTGAAAAACTGTTTTTT
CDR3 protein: CASSLVMARGAEKLFF

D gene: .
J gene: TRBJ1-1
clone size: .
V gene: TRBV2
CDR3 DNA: TGTGCCAGCATTGGAGTACAGGGGAACACTGAAGCTTTCTTT
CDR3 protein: CASIGVQGNTEAFF

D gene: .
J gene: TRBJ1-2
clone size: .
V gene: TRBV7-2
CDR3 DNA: TGTGCCAGCAGCTTACAACGATCTAATGGCTACACCTTC
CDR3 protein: CASSLQRSNGYTF

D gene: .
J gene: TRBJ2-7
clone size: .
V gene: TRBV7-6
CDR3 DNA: TGTGCCAGCAGCTTAGGCACAGGGGACTTCTACGAGCAGTACTTC
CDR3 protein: CASSLGTGDFYEQYF

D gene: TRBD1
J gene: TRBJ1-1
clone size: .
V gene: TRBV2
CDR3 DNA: TGTGCCAGCAGAGGGGGACAGGTGAACACTGAAGCTTTCTTT
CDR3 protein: CASRGGQVNTEAFF

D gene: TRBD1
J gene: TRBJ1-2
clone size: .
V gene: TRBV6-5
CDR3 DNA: TGTGCCAGCGGGGGACAGGGGAACTATGGCTACACCTTC
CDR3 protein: CASGGQGNYGYTF

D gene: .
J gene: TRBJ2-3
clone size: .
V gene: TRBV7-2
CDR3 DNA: TGTGCCAGCAGAAGAGCAGGAGATACGCAGTATTTT
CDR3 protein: CASRRAGDTQYF

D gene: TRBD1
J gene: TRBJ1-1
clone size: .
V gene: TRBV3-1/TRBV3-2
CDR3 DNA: TGTGCCAGCAGCCAGCGGCAGGGGGACACTGAAGCTTTCTTT
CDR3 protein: CASSQRQGDTEAFF

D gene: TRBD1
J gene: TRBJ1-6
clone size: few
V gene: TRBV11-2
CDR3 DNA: TGTGCCAGCACCTCGGGACAGGGGATTTCACCCCTCCACTTT
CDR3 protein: CASTSGQGISPLHF

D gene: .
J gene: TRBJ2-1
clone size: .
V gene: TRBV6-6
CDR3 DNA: TGTGCCAGCAGTTACTCGAATCCAGTCTACAATGAGCAGTTCTTC
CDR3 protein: CASSYSNPVYNEQFF